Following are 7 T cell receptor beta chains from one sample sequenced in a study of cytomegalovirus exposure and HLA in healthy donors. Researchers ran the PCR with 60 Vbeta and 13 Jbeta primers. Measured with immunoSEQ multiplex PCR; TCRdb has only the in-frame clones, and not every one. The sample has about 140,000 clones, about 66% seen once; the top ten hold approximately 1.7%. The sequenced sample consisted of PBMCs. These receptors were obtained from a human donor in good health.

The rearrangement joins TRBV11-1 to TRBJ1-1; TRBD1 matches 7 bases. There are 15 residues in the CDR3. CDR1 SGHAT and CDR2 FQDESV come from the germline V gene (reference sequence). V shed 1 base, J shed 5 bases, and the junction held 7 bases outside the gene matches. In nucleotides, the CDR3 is TGTGCCAGCAGCTTAGGTCCCCCAGGGGGAACTGAAGCTTTCTTT. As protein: CASSLGPPGGTEAFF. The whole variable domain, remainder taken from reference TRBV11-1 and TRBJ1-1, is EAEVAQSPRYKITEKSQAVAFWCDPISGHATLYWYRQILGQGPELLVQFQDESVVDDSQLPKDRFSAERLKGVDSTLKIQPAELGDSAMYLCASSLGPPGGTEAFFGQGTRLTVV.

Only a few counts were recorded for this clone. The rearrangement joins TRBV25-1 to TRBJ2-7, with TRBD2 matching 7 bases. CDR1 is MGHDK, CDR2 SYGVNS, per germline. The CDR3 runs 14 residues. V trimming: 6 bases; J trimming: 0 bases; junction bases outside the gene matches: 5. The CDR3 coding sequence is TGTGCCAGCAGGGGAGGGCTGAGCTCCTACGAGCAGTACTTC. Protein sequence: CASRGGLSSYEQYF.

The CDR3: CASSPPLGQAVYEQYF. DNA for the CDR3: TGTGCCAGCAGTCCTCCGTTGGGACAGGCAGTCTACGAGCAGTACTTC. This chain uses TRBV5-6 with TRBJ2-7, with TRBD1 matching over 8 bases. CDR3 length: 16 residues. J was trimmed by 3 bases and V by 5 bases; bases with no gene match: 13. Germline assignment: CDR1 SGHDT and CDR2 YYEEEE.

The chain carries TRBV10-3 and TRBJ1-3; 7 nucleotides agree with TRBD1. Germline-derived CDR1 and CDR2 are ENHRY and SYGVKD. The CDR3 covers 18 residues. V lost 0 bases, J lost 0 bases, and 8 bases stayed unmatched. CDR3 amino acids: CAISESQPGQSSGNTIYF. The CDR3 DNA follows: TGTGCCATCAGTGAGTCCCAACCGGGACAGAGCTCTGGAAACACCATATATTTT.

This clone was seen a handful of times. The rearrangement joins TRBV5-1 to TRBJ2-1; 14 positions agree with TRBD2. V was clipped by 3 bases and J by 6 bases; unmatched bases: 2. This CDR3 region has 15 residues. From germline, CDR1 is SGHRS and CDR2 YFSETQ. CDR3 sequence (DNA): TGCGCCAGCAGCTGGGGACTAGCGGGGGTCAATGAGCAGTTCTTC. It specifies CASSWGLAGVNEQFF. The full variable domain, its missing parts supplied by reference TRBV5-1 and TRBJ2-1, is KAGVTQTPRYLIKTRGQQVTLSCSPISGHRSVSWYQQTPGQGLQFLFEYFSETQRNKGNFPGRFSGRQFSNSRSEMNVSTLELGDSALYLCASSWGLAGVNEQFFGPGTRLTVL.

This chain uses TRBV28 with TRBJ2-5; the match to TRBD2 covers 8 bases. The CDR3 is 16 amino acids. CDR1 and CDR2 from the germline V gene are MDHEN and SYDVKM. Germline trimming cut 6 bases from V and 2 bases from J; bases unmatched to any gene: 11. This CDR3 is CASSPPRGGRQETQYF. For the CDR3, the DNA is TGTGCCAGCAGCCCCCCTCGGGGGGGCCGACAAGAGACCCAGTACTTC.

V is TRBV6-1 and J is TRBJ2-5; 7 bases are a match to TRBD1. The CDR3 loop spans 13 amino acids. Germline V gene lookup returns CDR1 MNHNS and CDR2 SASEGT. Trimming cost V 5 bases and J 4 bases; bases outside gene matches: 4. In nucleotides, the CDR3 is TGTGCCAGCAGTAAATACAGGGGAGAGACCCAGTACTTC. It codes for CASSKYRGETQYF.